Below, 31 T cell receptor beta chains from the same sample are listed, as sequenced in a study of blood T cell repertoires in COVID-19. The data were produced by immunoSEQ multiplex PCR, yet TCRdb's version contains in-frame clones alone and is incomplete. This sample has roughly 150,000 clones, with roughly 84% found just once. Specimen: peripheral blood. The receptors were gathered from a man aged 70 or older with active or convalescent COVID-19.

CDR3 nucleotides: TGTGCCAGCAGCAGCGGGACCGGAGATACGCAGTATTTT. Encoded protein: CASSSGTGDTQYF. V usage is TRBV2 and J usage is TRBJ2-3; 7 bases line up with TRBD2. The germline CDR1 and CDR2 sequences are SNHLY and FYNNEI. The J segment lost 5 bases and the V segment lost 6 bases, leaving 5 bases of the junction unmatched. The CDR3 is 13 residues long.

V usage is TRBV7-2 and J usage is TRBJ1-4; D perhaps matches TRBD1 (6 bases). Germline values: CDR1 SGHTA, CDR2 FQGNSA. The V gene lost 5 bases and the J gene lost 3 bases, with 13 bases spanning the gap. The length of the CDR3 is 15 residues. CDR3 nucleotide sequence: TGTGCCAGCAGCGTACAGGGCATCCCTAATGAAAAACTGTTTTTT. It is translated as CASSVQGIPNEKLFF.

V is TRBV28 and J is TRBJ2-1; maybe TRBD2 (5 bases). The germline V gene encodes CDR1 MDHEN and CDR2 SYDVKM. V was clipped by 7 bases and J by 3 bases, with 19 bases between them. The CDR3 sequence is 16 residues long. This CDR3 reads CASTHAAAENYNEQFF. The DNA for the CDR3 is TGTGCCAGCACCCACGCGGCAGCGGAGAACTACAATGAGCAGTTCTTC.

This clone was seen once. The gene calls are TRBV9 and TRBJ2-1, with 11 bases aligning to TRBD1. V shed 3 bases, J shed 9 bases, and the junction held 11 bases outside the gene matches. The CDR3 consists of 16 residues. Germline-derived CDR1 and CDR2 are SGDLS and YYNGEE. The CDR3: CASSALGTGGLGEQFF. The CDR3 DNA follows: TGTGCCAGCAGCGCACTCGGGACAGGGGGATTGGGTGAGCAGTTCTTC.

This chain links TRBV28 with TRBJ1-2; 7 positions match TRBD1. The CDR3 extends over 13 amino acids. V shed 7 bases, J shed 6 bases, and the junction held 8 bases outside the gene matches. Germline V gene lookup returns CDR1 MDHEN and CDR2 SYDVKM. CDR3 in amino acids: CASTPLTGNGYTF. As DNA, the CDR3 is TGTGCCAGCACCCCATTGACAGGGAATGGCTACACCTTC.

The gene calls are TRBV6-6 and TRBJ2-5; 7 bases are a match to TRBD1. This CDR3 has 14 amino acids. V lost 6 bases to trimming and J lost 3 bases; unmatched junction nucleotides: 7. Germline V gene lookup returns CDR1 MNHNY and CDR2 SVGAGI (reference sequence). The DNA for the CDR3 is TGTGCCAGCAGCTACGGGACAGCTAAAGAGACCCAGTACTTC. Its translation: CASSYGTAKETQYF.

The gene calls are TRBV28 and TRBJ1-2; no reliable D call. Trimming stripped 5 bases from V and 7 bases from J, with 11 bases between. Germline V CDR1 and CDR2: MDHEN, SYDVKM. This CDR3 has 12 residues. In DNA form, the CDR3 reads TGTGCCAGCAGTACTGCTCCGGGTGGCTACACCTTC. Its translation: CASSTAPGGYTF.

The chain has TRBV19 and TRBJ2-1, with TRBD1 as a possible D gene (6 bases). Looked up from germline, CDR1 is LNHDA and CDR2 is SQIVND (reference sequence). The V and J ends lost 5 bases and 0 bases respectively, with 11 bases between them. The CDR3 extends over 15 amino acids. In nucleotides, the CDR3 is TGTGCCAGTAGTTCGGGACATCGCTCCTACAATGAGCAGTTCTTC. Protein: CASSSGHRSYNEQFF. The full variable domain, with the rest looked up from reference TRBV19 and TRBJ2-1, is DGGITQSPKYLFRKEGQNVTLSCEQNLNHDAMYWYRQDPGQGLRLIYYSQIVNDFQKGDIAEGYSVSREKKESFPLTVTSAQKNPTAFYLCASSSGHRSYNEQFFGPGTRLTVL.

The genes are TRBV11-2 and TRBJ2-7, with D unclear. The V gene's germline CDR1 is SGHAT and CDR2 FQNNGV. CDR3 length: 12 residues. Trimming pared 5 bases from V and 3 bases from J, leaving 8 bases between. CDR3 amino acids: CASSGDDYEQYF. The DNA for the CDR3 is TGTGCCAGCAGCGGAGACGACTACGAGCAGTACTTC.

In its sample, this clone was seen once. The gene calls are TRBV5-1 and TRBJ2-3; no definite D call. This CDR3 spans 16 amino acids. CDR1 is SGHRS and CDR2 is YFSETQ in the germline V gene. Trimming stripped 0 bases from V and 0 bases from J, with 11 bases between. The CDR3 DNA follows: TGCGCCAGCAGCTTGGTTCCCAGGCCAAGCACAGATACGCAGTATTTT. Its protein product is CASSLVPRPSTDTQYF.

The chain recombines TRBV7-9 with TRBJ1-2; a possible D gene is TRBD1 (6 bases). V gave up 5 bases and J gave up 4 bases, with 11 bases separating them. The CDR3 has 13 residues. In germline, CDR1 is SEHNR, CDR2 FQNEAQ (reference sequence). The CDR3 spells CASSQDRRYGYTF. The CDR3 nucleotides read TGTGCCAGCAGCCAAGACAGGCGCTATGGCTACACCTTC.

The rearrangement uses TRBV18 and TRBJ1-2; no firm D call. CDR3 length: 15 amino acids. The V end was cut by 0 bases, the J end by 3 bases, with 11 bases between. Germline CDR1 and CDR2: KGHSH and LQKENI. The CDR3 sequence is CASSPPGLEYYGYTF. DNA of the CDR3: TGTGCCAGCTCACCACCGGGTTTGGAGTACTATGGCTACACCTTC.

The chain is built from TRBV5-1 and TRBJ2-5, with D possibly matching TRBD1 (6 bases). Trimming left V 0 bases short and J 5 bases short, with 17 bases between. The CDR3 has 16 residues. The V gene's germline CDR1 is SGHRS and CDR2 YFSETQ. CDR3 region: CASSLAWARGEETQYF. CDR3 bases: TGCGCCAGCAGCTTGGCCTGGGCCAGGGGTGAGGAGACCCAGTACTTC.

This clone was recorded a few times. The sample contains more than one DNA sequence encoding this CDR3. This chain joins TRBV3-1 (or the pseudogene TRBV3-2) and TRBJ2-5; D is possibly TRBD1 (9 bases). The CDR3 contains 13 residues. V shed 9 bases and J shed 7 bases, with 18 bases lying between them. Germline V lookup: CDR1 LGHDT, CDR2 YNNKEL (reference sequence). The CDR3 is CASWTGAGGTQYF. The DNA of the CDR3 is TGTGCCAGTTGGACAGGGGCGGGGGGGACCCAGTACTTC.

The V and J genes are TRBV2 and TRBJ2-1; 9 bases fit TRBD1. Germline CDR1 reads SNHLY; CDR2 reads FYNNEI. CDR3 length: 15 residues. The V gene end was trimmed by 4 bases and the J gene end by 1 base; junction bases not matched to a gene: 2. The CDR3 coding sequence is TGTGCCAGCAGTGTTGACAGGGGGTCCTACAATGAGCAGTTCTTC. It translates to CASSVDRGSYNEQFF.

This rearrangement joins TRBV5-4 to TRBJ2-7; 8 bases are shared with TRBD2. Losses at the gene ends were 4 bases for V and 5 bases for J; bases not matched to a gene: 11. The CDR3 is made up of 15 amino acids. Germline V gene sequence: CDR1 SGHNT, CDR2 YYREEE (reference sequence). The CDR3 DNA is TGTGCCAGCAGCCCGGGGGGGGCGTTGAGGAACGAGCAGTACTTC. Translation gives CASSPGGALRNEQYF.

This rearrangement joins TRBV19 to TRBJ2-4; D is possibly TRBD1 (6 bases). Trimming took 3 bases from V and 8 from J, leaving 17 bases between them. The CDR3 is 15 residues long. In germline, CDR1 is LNHDA, CDR2 SQIVND (reference sequence). CDR3 DNA: TGTGCCAGTAGTATTGACAGGATAAAATCGGACATTCAGTACTTC. Residues: CASSIDRIKSDIQYF. The variable domain in full, with the rest retrieved from reference TRBV19 and TRBJ2-4, is DGGITQSPKYLFRKEGQNVTLSCEQNLNHDAMYWYRQDPGQGLRLIYYSQIVNDFQKGDIAEGYSVSREKKESFPLTVTSAQKNPTAFYLCASSIDRIKSDIQYFGAGTRLSVL.

This clone showed up just once. The chain recombines TRBV9 with TRBJ2-1; TRBD2 aligns across 8 bases. The CDR3 contains 14 residues. Germline CDR1 reads SGDLS; CDR2 reads YYNGEE. Trimming removed 5 bases from V and 5 bases from J; junction bases left unmatched: 6. The CDR3 loop reads CASRDTSGDNEQFF. CDR3 nucleotides: TGTGCCAGCAGGGACACTAGCGGAGACAATGAGCAGTTCTTC.

The chain couples TRBV5-6 to TRBJ1-1; D call uncertain. V dropped 1 base and J dropped 4 bases, with 11 bases sitting between them. The CDR3 contains 14 residues. Germline loops: CDR1 SGHDT, CDR2 YYEEEE. The CDR3, as DNA: TGTGCCAGCAGCTTGAACGGGGTGGGCACTGAAGCTTTCTTT. Protein sequence: CASSLNGVGTEAFF.

The chain combines TRBV7-2 with TRBJ1-5; 11 nucleotides match TRBD1. V shed 1 base, J shed 4 bases, and the junction held 3 bases outside the gene matches. This CDR3 is 16 amino acids long. Per germline, CDR1 SGHTA and CDR2 FQGNSA. CDR3 amino acids: CASSLVGTGGNQPQHF. For the CDR3, the DNA is TGTGCCAGCAGCTTAGTCGGGACAGGGGGAAATCAGCCCCAGCATTTT.

The genes are TRBV11-2 and TRBJ1-1; D is undetermined. V was cut by 3 bases and J by 0 bases, with 8 bases left in between. CDR3 length: 14 residues. Germline values: CDR1 SGHAT, CDR2 FQNNGV. The CDR3 protein is CASSFSDMNTEAFF. CDR3 in DNA: TGTGCCAGCAGCTTCTCCGACATGAACACTGAAGCTTTCTTT. The whole variable domain, remainder taken from reference TRBV11-2 and TRBJ1-1, is EAGVAQSPRYKIIEKRQSVAFWCNPISGHATLYWYQQILGQGPKLLIQFQNNGVVDDSQLPKDRFSAERLKGVDSTLKIQPAKLEDSAVYLCASSFSDMNTEAFFGQGTRLTVV.

This chain connects TRBV3-1 (or the pseudogene TRBV3-2) to TRBJ1-4; D is unclear. The length of the CDR3 is 14 residues. Germline V lookup: CDR1 LGHDT, CDR2 YNNKEL (reference sequence). The germline V and J ends were trimmed by 5 bases and 5 bases, with 12 bases remaining between them. CDR3 in DNA: TGTGCCAGCAGCTCCCGGGTTGGGAATGAAAAACTGTTTTTT. Protein sequence: CASSSRVGNEKLFF.

The V call is TRBV10-3, the J call TRBJ1-2; no clear D. The CDR3 sequence is 13 residues long. Trimming pared 3 bases from V and 3 bases from J, leaving 8 bases between. CDR1 is ENHRY, CDR2 SYGVKD, per germline. The CDR3: CAISDAEDYGYTF. DNA for the CDR3: TGTGCCATCAGTGACGCAGAGGACTATGGCTACACCTTC.

The chain joins TRBV24-1 to TRBJ2-1; 16 bases are shared with TRBD2. CDR1 KGHDR and CDR2 SFDVKD come from the germline V gene. Trimming took 4 bases from V and 10 from J; bases not matched to a gene: 12. This CDR3 spans 18 amino acids. CDR3 residues: CATSDAPGLAGGAGEQFF. CDR3 nucleotide sequence: TGTGCCACCAGTGACGCCCCGGGACTAGCGGGGGGGGCTGGAGAGCAGTTCTTC.

This clone was recorded once. The rearrangement joins TRBV7-2 to TRBJ1-1; D might be TRBD1 (5 bases). CDR1 and CDR2 from the germline V gene are SGHTA and FQGNSA. The V and J ends lost 1 base and 1 base respectively, with 16 bases between them. The CDR3 sequence is 17 residues long. The CDR3 loop is CASSLGRGEITNTEAFF. CDR3 in DNA: TGTGCCAGCAGCTTAGGGAGGGGAGAGATTACGAACACTGAAGCTTTCTTT.

The rearrangement joins TRBV6-5 to TRBJ2-7; a possible D gene is TRBD1 (5 bases). The V gene's germline CDR1 is MNHEY and CDR2 SVGAGI. The length of the CDR3 is 16 residues. V shed 2 bases and J shed 1 base, with 15 bases lying between them. The CDR3 sequence: CASSYVGAVFSYEQYF. CDR3 nucleotide sequence: TGTGCCAGCAGTTACGTTGGGGCAGTCTTTTCCTACGAGCAGTACTTC.

The chain couples TRBV14 to TRBJ2-5; D not certain. The germline V gene has CDR1 SGHDN and CDR2 FVKESK. The CDR3 extends over 14 amino acids. V dropped 5 bases and J dropped 6 bases, with 16 bases sitting between them. The CDR3 nucleotides are TGTGCCAGCAGCATATCGTGGGTAGCTAAGACCCAGTACTTC. Translated, it gives CASSISWVAKTQYF.

The chain has TRBV6-5 and TRBJ1-1; 8 bases are shared with TRBD1. The V gene end was trimmed by 0 bases and the J gene end by 11 bases; junction bases not matched to a gene: 14. CDR1 and CDR2 (germline): MNHEY, SVGAGI. The length of the CDR3 is 16 residues. The CDR3 loop is CASSYSSRQGTGGAFF. The CDR3 DNA reads TGTGCCAGCAGTTACTCGTCGAGACAGGGGACGGGTGGGGCTTTCTTT.

In nucleotides, the CDR3 is TGTGCCTGGGGGCGGGCAGGTTTAATAGCCAAAAACATTCAGTACTTC. Translation: CAWGRAGLIAKNIQYF. V usage is TRBV30 and J usage is TRBJ2-4; D perhaps matches TRBD2 (5 bases). V lost 5 bases and J lost 0, with 17 bases in between. Germline V gives CDR1 GTSNPN, CDR2 SVGIG (reference sequence). This CDR3 has 16 residues.

This clone was found a few times. The rearrangement links TRBV4-3 to TRBJ1-6; TRBD1 agrees at 9 bases. The V gene end was trimmed by 3 bases and the J gene end by 3 bases; junction bases not matched to a gene: 3. The CDR3 sequence is 16 residues long. From germline, CDR1 is LGHNA and CDR2 YSLEER. CDR3 coding DNA: TGCGCCAGCAGCCAGGACAGGGGCTACTATAATTCACCCCTCCACTTT. Protein: CASSQDRGYYNSPLHF.

The rearrangement uses TRBV24-1 and TRBJ1-5; 8 nucleotides align to TRBD1. Trimming removed 7 bases from V and 1 base from J; junction bases left unmatched: 5. Per the germline V gene, CDR1 is KGHDR and CDR2 is SFDVKD. This CDR3 comprises 15 residues. The CDR3 DNA is TGTGCCACCAGGGCCGGACAGGGAAGCAATCAGCCCCAGCATTTT. Its translation is CATRAGQGSNQPQHF.